A selection of T cell receptor beta chains follows, all from one sample in a study of yellow fever vaccine responses in identical twins. MiXCR was run by TCRdb on the RT-PCR reads, yielding one entry per CDR3 protein. This table holds approximately 18,000 distinct CDR3 sequences, just over 60% found once. The sample here was T cells from blood (PBMCs), unsorted or a sorted subset (not recorded which), taken before or after yellow fever vaccination (not recorded which). These receptors were obtained from a woman aged 18 to 35 who received the yellow fever vaccine. Both conserved end residues are part of each CDR3. The D gene is left open where the match is weak. Expanded clones are given a class, and other clones once, few, many or no size at all.

j_gene | abundance | d_gene | v_gene | CDR3aa | CDR3nt
TRBJ1-1 | few | NA | TRBV7-6 | CASSTTGNTEAFF | TGTGCCAGCAGCACGACAGGGAACACTGAAGCTTTCTTT
TRBJ2-1 | few | NA | TRBV12-3/TRBV12-4 | CASSQKRRSSYNEQFF | TGTGCCAGCAGTCAAAAGCGGAGGAGCTCCTACAATGAGCAGTTCTTC
TRBJ1-3 | NA | NA | TRBV5-6 | CASSLVAGSGNTIYF | TGTGCCAGCAGCTTGGTGGCGGGGTCTGGAAACACCATATATTTT
TRBJ1-5 | NA | NA | TRBV4-2 | CASSQVGTPYNQPQHF | TGTGCCAGCAGCCAAGTCGGGACACCCTACAATCAGCCCCAGCATTTT
TRBJ1-1 | few | NA | TRBV12-3/TRBV12-4 | CASSYRREMNTEAFF | TGTGCCAGCAGTTATCGACGGGAGATGAACACTGAAGCTTTCTTT
TRBJ1-1 | NA | TRBD1 | TRBV18 | CASSLLQGAGTEAFF | TGTGCCAGCTCACTACTTCAGGGGGCAGGGACTGAAGCTTTCTTT
TRBJ1-3 | NA | NA | TRBV5-5 | CASTAGTQRALIYF | TGTGCCAGCACCGCCGGGACCCAACGCGCCCTCATATATTTT
TRBJ1-6 | NA | NA | TRBV4-2 | CASSQEGEISPLHF | TGTGCCAGCAGCCAAGAGGGGGAGATTTCACCCCTCCACTTT
TRBJ1-1 | NA | NA | TRBV5-1 | CASTVFGFNTEAFF | TGCGCCAGCACGGTGTTTGGATTTAACACTGAAGCTTTCTTT
TRBJ1-1 | NA | NA | TRBV12-3/TRBV12-4 | CASSLAWGTEAFF | TGTGCCAGCAGTTTAGCGTGGGGGACTGAAGCTTTCTTT